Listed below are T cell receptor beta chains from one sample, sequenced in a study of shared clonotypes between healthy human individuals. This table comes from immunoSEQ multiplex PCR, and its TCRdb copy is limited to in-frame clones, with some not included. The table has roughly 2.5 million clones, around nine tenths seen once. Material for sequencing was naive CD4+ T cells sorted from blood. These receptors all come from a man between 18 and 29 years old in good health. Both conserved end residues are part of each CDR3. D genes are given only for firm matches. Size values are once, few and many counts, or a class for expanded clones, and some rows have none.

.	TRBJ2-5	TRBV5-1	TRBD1	CASSYLSDRGRETQYF	TGCGCCAGCAGCTACCTATCAGACAGGGGGCGGGAGACCCAGTACTTC
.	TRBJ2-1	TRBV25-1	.	CASLGQNPVNEQFF	TGTGCCAGCCTCGGACAGAATCCCGTAAATGAGCAGTTCTTC
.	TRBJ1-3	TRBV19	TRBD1	CASSHLEGAAGNTIYF	TGTGCCAGTAGTCATTTGGAGGGGGCAGCTGGAAACACCATATATTTT
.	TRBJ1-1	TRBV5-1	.	CASSLDFFRSTEAFF	TGCGCCAGCAGCTTGGACTTTTTTAGGAGCACTGAAGCTTTCTTT
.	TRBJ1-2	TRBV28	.	CASSLPDFGQTFGYTF	TGTGCCAGCAGTTTACCCGACTTTGGACAGACGTTCGGCTACACCTTC
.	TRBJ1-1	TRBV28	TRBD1	CASGDSDRGLRNTEAFF	TGTGCCAGCGGCGACTCTGACAGGGGGCTCAGGAACACTGAAGCTTTCTTT
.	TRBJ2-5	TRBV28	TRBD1	CASQGQASQETQYF	TGTGCCAGCCAGGGACAGGCAAGCCAAGAGACCCAGTACTTC
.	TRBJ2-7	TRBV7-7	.	CASSQDPTGEQYF	TGTGCTAGCAGCCAAGACCCAACGGGAGAGCAGTACTTC
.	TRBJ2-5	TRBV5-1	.	CASSEGPKETQYF	TGCGCCAGCAGCGAGGGGCCCAAAGAGACCCAGTACTTC
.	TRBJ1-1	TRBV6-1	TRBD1	CASIQGASTEAFF	TGTGCCAGCATACAGGGGGCCTCGACTGAAGCTTTCTTT
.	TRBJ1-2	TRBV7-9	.	CASSLWGGRTLNYGYTF	TGTGCCAGCAGCTTATGGGGCGGCAGGACTTTAAACTATGGCTACACCTTC
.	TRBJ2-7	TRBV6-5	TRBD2	CASSFLAGAYEQYF	TGTGCCAGCAGTTTTTTAGCGGGAGCCTACGAGCAGTACTTC
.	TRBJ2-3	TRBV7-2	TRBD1	CASRLGQGATDTQYF	TGTGCCAGCAGATTGGGACAGGGGGCCACAGATACGCAGTATTTT
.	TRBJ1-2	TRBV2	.	CASKGSLVGYGYTF	TGTGCCAGCAAGGGGTCGCTTGTTGGTTATGGCTACACCTTC
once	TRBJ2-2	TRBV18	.	CASSPWDVQTDTGELFF	TGTGCCAGCTCACCATGGGACGTCCAAACGGACACCGGGGAGCTGTTTTTT
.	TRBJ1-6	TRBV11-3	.	CASSLGGSSSPLHF	TGTGCCAGCAGCTTAGGTGGGAGTAGTTCACCCCTCCACTTT
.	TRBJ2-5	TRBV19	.	CASSSAPNQETQYF	TGTGCCAGTAGTTCCGCCCCTAACCAAGAGACCCAGTACTTC
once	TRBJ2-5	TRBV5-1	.	CASSLAAGRETQYF	TGCGCCAGCAGCTTGGCGGCAGGGAGGGAGACCCAGTACTTC
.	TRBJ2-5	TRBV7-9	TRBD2	CASSLGLAGGQETQYF	TGTGCCAGCAGCTTAGGGTTAGCGGGGGGACAAGAGACCCAGTACTTC
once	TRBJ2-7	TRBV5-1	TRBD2	CASSTGTSGLYEQYF	TGCGCCAGCAGCACTGGGACTAGCGGGCTTTACGAGCAGTACTTC
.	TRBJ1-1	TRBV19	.	CASSPNTEAFF	TGTGCCAGTAGCCCGAACACTGAAGCTTTCTTT
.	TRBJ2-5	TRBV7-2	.	CASSPPAEAQYF	TGTGCCAGCAGCCCCCCCGCCGAGGCCCAGTACTTC
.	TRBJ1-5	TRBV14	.	CASSYYRESNQPQHF	TGTGCCAGCAGCTACTACAGGGAAAGCAATCAGCCCCAGCATTTT
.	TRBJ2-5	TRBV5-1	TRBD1	CASSEQGAQETQYF	TGCGCCAGCAGCGAACAGGGGGCCCAAGAGACCCAGTACTTC
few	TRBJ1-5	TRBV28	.	CASRGSNQPQHF	TGTGCCAGCCGAGGTAGCAATCAGCCCCAGCATTTT
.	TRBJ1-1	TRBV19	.	CASSPGDRLNTEAFF	TGTGCCAGTAGTCCCGGTGACAGGCTAAACACTGAAGCTTTCTTT
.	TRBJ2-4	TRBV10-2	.	CASRGESKNIQYF	TGCGCCAGCAGGGGGGAAAGCAAAAACATTCAGTACTTC
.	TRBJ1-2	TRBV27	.	CASSLTGGAYYGYTF	TGTGCCAGCAGCCTGACCGGGGGCGCGTACTATGGCTACACCTTC
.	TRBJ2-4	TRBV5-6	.	CASSLVGEEAKNIQYF	TGTGCCAGCAGCTTGGTGGGAGAGGAAGCCAAAAACATTCAGTACTTC
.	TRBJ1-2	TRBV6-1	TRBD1	CATTGGYGYTF	TGTGCCACCACAGGGGGTTATGGCTACACCTTC
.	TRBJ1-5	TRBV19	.	CASSPRSGGGNQPQHF	TGTGCCAGTAGTCCGCGTTCGGGGGGCGGGAATCAGCCCCAGCATTTT
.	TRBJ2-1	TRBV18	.	CASSPGGIKRGEQFF	TGTGCCAGCTCACCCGGCGGGATCAAGAGGGGTGAGCAGTTCTTC
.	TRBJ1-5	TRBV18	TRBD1	CASSPFQGGNQPQHF	TGTGCCAGCTCACCATTCCAGGGGGGCAATCAGCCCCAGCATTTT
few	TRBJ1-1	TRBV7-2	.	CASSGGTLNTEAFF	TGTGCCAGCAGCGGGGGCACTTTGAACACTGAAGCTTTCTTT
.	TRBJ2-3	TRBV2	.	CASSPSDTQYF	TGTGCCAGCAGTCCCAGTGATACGCAGTATTTT
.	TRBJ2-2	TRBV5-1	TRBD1	CASSLGPDRGRTGELFF	TGCGCCAGCAGCTTGGGCCCTGACAGGGGGCGTACCGGGGAGCTGTTTTTT
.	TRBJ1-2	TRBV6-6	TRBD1	CASTEQGQGANYGYTF	TGTGCCAGCACCGAACAGGGACAGGGGGCTAACTATGGCTACACCTTC
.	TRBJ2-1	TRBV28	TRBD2	CASSFAGGPYEQFF	TGTGCCAGCAGTTTTGCGGGGGGGCCCTATGAGCAGTTCTTC
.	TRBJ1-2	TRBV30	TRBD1	CAWTAGGGSGYTF	TGTGCCTGGACGGCAGGGGGGGGCAGTGGCTACACCTTC
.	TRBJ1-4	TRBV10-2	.	CASSEVRINEKLFF	TGCGCCAGCAGTGAGGTTAGAATTAATGAAAAACTGTTTTTT
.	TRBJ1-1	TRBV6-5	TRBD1	CASSIQGVMDTEAFF	TGTGCCAGCAGTATCCAGGGGGTGATGGACACTGAAGCTTTCTTT
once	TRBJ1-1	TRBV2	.	CASSEWWENTEAFF	TGTGCCAGCAGTGAATGGTGGGAAAACACTGAAGCTTTCTTT
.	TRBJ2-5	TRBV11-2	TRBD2	CASMITGGEGETQYF	TGTGCCAGCATGATCACCGGAGGGGAGGGGGAGACCCAGTACTTC
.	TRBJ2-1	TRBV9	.	CASSASPGTSVEFF	TGTGCCAGCAGCGCCAGTCCCGGGACTTCGGTGGAGTTCTTC
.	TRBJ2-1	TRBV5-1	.	CASSLGSQGWEQFF	TGCGCCAGCAGCTTGGGTTCTCAGGGGTGGGAGCAGTTCTTC
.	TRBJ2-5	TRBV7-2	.	CASSRRAIQETQYF	TGTGCCAGCAGCCGCCGTGCCATACAAGAGACCCAGTACTTC
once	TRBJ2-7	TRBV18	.	CASSPGQATYEQYF	TGTGCCAGCTCACCAGGGCAGGCGACCTACGAGCAGTACTTC